The present T cell receptor (beta chain) was sequenced within a study of cytomegalovirus exposure and HLA in healthy donors. The wider study: The roughly 120 validation repertoires, a later analysis reported, used the same platform as the approximately 730 repertoires from the first cohort. Findings and limits, study-wide: TCR beta chains numbering under 200 were designated cytomegalovirus-associated. Cytomegalovirus status was reportedly diagnosed by the classifier with high specificity and sensitivity.

Produced via immunoSEQ multiplex PCR; TCRdb's table is partial and in-frame only. Here the sample spans over 250,000 clones, 80% to 90% being singletons. The donors were members of the roughly 120-subject validation cohort (separate from the roughly 660-subject first cohort). A word on this clone: Its antigen is not known.

Sequenced material: PBMCs. This TCR was recovered from a woman in her late teens or twenties in good health and CMV-seronegative.

CDR3 loop: CASSYGQHQPQHF. The CDR3 DNA reads TGTGCCAGCAGTTACGGGCAGCACCAGCCCCAGCATTTT. This rearrangement joins TRBV6-5 to TRBJ1-5, with D unresolved. The CDR3 is made up of 13 amino acids. Trimming stripped 2 bases from V and 7 bases from J, with 9 bases between. CDR1 and CDR2 from the germline V gene are MNHEY and SVGAGI.